These 29 T cell receptor beta chains originate from one sample sequenced in a study of shared clonotypes between healthy human individuals. Libraries were prepared by immunoSEQ multiplex PCR; TCRdb keeps only in-frame clonotypes and omits some of them. The sample holds about 1 million clones, approximately 70% seen once. Sequenced sample: memory CD4+ T cells sorted from blood. The subset denotes: CD45RA-negative fraction. These receptors were collected from a man aged 18 to 30 in good health.

The chain links TRBV7-9 to TRBJ2-1, with 8 positions matching TRBD1. From germline, CDR1 is SEHNR and CDR2 FQNEAQ (reference sequence). The ends lost 2 bases at V and 0 bases at J; junction bases unmatched: 12. The CDR3 loop spans 19 amino acids. CDR3 region: CASSLLGPGGTSSYNEQFF. As DNA, the CDR3 is TGTGCCAGCAGCTTATTGGGGCCAGGGGGCACTAGCTCCTACAATGAGCAGTTCTTC. Full variable domain (rest looked up from reference TRBV7-9 and TRBJ2-1): DTGVSQNPRHKITKRGQNVTFRCDPISEHNRLYWYRQTLGQGPEFLTYFQNEAQLEKSRLLSDRFSAERPKGSFSTLEIQRTEQGDSAMYLCASSLLGPGGTSSYNEQFFGPGTRLTVL.

This clone was seen more than once but under ten times. Other nucleotide sequences in the sample specify the same CDR3. This chain links TRBV19 with TRBJ1-5; D not certain. V gave up 3 bases and J gave up 6 bases, with 6 bases separating them. The CDR3 has 12 residues. Germline loops: CDR1 LNHDA, CDR2 SQIVND (reference sequence). The CDR3 is CASSIGFQPQHF. CDR3 coding DNA: TGTGCCAGTAGTATTGGGTTTCAGCCCCAGCATTTT.

This chain's CDR3 is CASSSGVGNTIYF. In nucleotides, the CDR3 is TGTGCCAGCAGCTCAGGGGTCGGAAACACCATATATTTT. The chain employs TRBV11-2 and TRBJ1-3; possibly TRBD1 for D (6 bases). V lost 4 bases, J lost 4 bases, and 8 bases lay in between. The CDR3 has 13 amino acids. Germline V gives CDR1 SGHAT, CDR2 FQNNGV.

The V call is TRBV7-2, the J call TRBJ1-5; perhaps TRBD1 as D (5 bases). V dropped 5 bases and J dropped 4 bases, with 12 bases sitting between them. Germline assignment: CDR1 SGHTA and CDR2 FQGNSA. The CDR3 extends over 14 amino acids. The CDR3 here is CASSPGTRNQPQHF. The CDR3 DNA follows: TGTGCCAGCAGCCCTGGGACTCGGAATCAGCCCCAGCATTTT.

J is TRBJ2-7 and V is TRBV5-5; 10 bases map to TRBD1. This CDR3 comprises 16 residues. The V segment lost 4 bases and the J segment 2 bases; nucleotides outside the gene matches: 9. Germline loops: CDR1 SGHKS, CDR2 YYEKEE (reference sequence). DNA of the CDR3: TGTGCCAGCAGCGCGAACCGGGACAGGGGCACCTACGAGCAGTACTTC. This codes for CASSANRDRGTYEQYF.

The V and J genes are TRBV19 and TRBJ1-6; weak D call: TRBD1 (5 bases). The CDR3 totals 16 residues. Trimming took off 3 bases at V and 6 bases at J, with 15 bases between the two ends. Per the germline V gene, CDR1 is LNHDA and CDR2 is SQIVND (reference sequence). CDR3 bases: TGTGCCAGTAGTATTCCGACAGCGAACATTAATTCACCCCTCCACTTT. This gives the protein CASSIPTANINSPLHF.

The chain joins TRBV18 to TRBJ2-7; TRBD1 might be the D (6 bases). Trimming took 2 bases from V and 4 from J, leaving 15 bases between them. Germline V gives CDR1 KGHSH, CDR2 LQKENI. The CDR3 is 15 amino acids. The CDR3 region has the DNA TGTGCCAGCTCACCAATGGGGGCGATTGGTTACGAGCAGTACTTC. Its translation is CASSPMGAIGYEQYF.

CDR3 loop: CASSYGTDYGYTF. CDR3 DNA: TGTGCCAGCTCGTATGGGACAGACTATGGCTACACCTTC. V is TRBV18 and J is TRBJ1-2, with 7 bases identical to TRBD1. The CDR3 loop spans 13 amino acids. Germline V lookup: CDR1 KGHSH, CDR2 LQKENI. The J segment lost 3 bases and the V segment lost 6 bases, leaving 4 bases of the junction unmatched.

The genes are TRBV7-9 and TRBJ2-5; TRBD2 might be the D (5 bases). Germline V gene lookup returns CDR1 SEHNR and CDR2 FQNEAQ (reference sequence). Trimming left V 0 bases short and J 1 base short, with 15 bases between. The CDR3 consists of 17 residues. This chain's CDR3 is CASSLASGYSAQETQYF. CDR3 bases: TGTGCCAGCAGCTTAGCAAGCGGCTATTCCGCCCAAGAGACCCAGTACTTC.

The CDR3 sequence: CASGLVKGCPSYEQYF. The DNA of the CDR3 is TGTGCTAGTGGTTTGGTAAAGGGTTGTCCCTCCTACGAGCAGTACTTC. This sequence joins TRBV12-5 and TRBJ2-7; D is ambiguous. The CDR3 has 16 amino acids. Looked up from germline, CDR1 is LGHNT and CDR2 is FRNRAP. Trimming took off 0 bases at V and 0 bases at J, with 12 bases between the two ends.

As concerns this clone: The same CDR3 can be traced to other DNA sequences in this sample. CDR3 coding DNA: TGTGCCAGCAGCGTAACGGGACAATCCTACGAGCAGTACTTC. Amino acid sequence: CASSVTGQSYEQYF. The chain employs TRBV9 and TRBJ2-7; TRBD1 might be the D (6 bases). Germline V gene lookup returns CDR1 SGDLS and CDR2 YYNGEE. V lost 1 base, J lost 1 base, and 9 bases lay in between. The CDR3 is made up of 14 amino acids.

The chain links TRBV19 to TRBJ2-7; TRBD1 might be the D (5 bases). V shed 0 bases and J shed 4 bases, with 16 bases lying between them. The CDR3 loop spans 16 amino acids. Germline loops: CDR1 LNHDA, CDR2 SQIVND (reference sequence). CDR3 DNA sequence: TGTGCCAGTAGTATAGATGGGGCTGCCCGGATATACGAGCAGTACTTC. Translation gives CASSIDGAARIYEQYF.

This chain joins TRBV9 and TRBJ2-1; TRBD1 agrees at 8 bases. The CDR3 contains 15 residues. The trim removed 4 bases at V and 4 bases at J, leaving 7 bases unmatched. Germline V gene data show CDR1 as SGDLS and CDR2 as YYNGEE. In nucleotides, the CDR3 is TGTGCCAGCAGCTTCCCTGGGACAGGTTACAATGAGCAGTTCTTC. This encodes CASSFPGTGYNEQFF. Supplemented by reference TRBV9 and TRBJ2-1, the full variable domain reads DSGVTQTPKHLITATGQRVTLRCSPRSGDLSVYWYQQSLDQGLQFLIQYYNGEERAKGNILERFSAQQFPDLHSELNLSSLELGDSALYFCASSFPGTGYNEQFFGPGTRLTVL.

The rearrangement joins TRBV4-3 to TRBJ1-4, with TRBD1 matching over 7 bases. Germline CDR1 reads LGHNA; CDR2 reads YSLEER. The V gene end was trimmed by 4 bases and the J gene end by 3 bases; junction bases not matched to a gene: 8. This CDR3 is 16 amino acids long. CDR3 amino acids: CASSLRQGESNEKLFF. In DNA form, the CDR3 reads TGCGCCAGCAGCCTCAGGCAGGGGGAATCTAATGAAAAACTGTTTTTT.

The CDR3, as DNA: TGTGCCAGCAAGCTCAAGAGGGACAGCACCGGGGAGCTGTTTTTT. This gives the protein CASKLKRDSTGELFF. V is TRBV6-1 and J is TRBJ2-2; 7 positions agree with TRBD1. Trimming cost V 7 bases and J 4 bases; bases outside gene matches: 9. CDR3 length equals 15 residues. Per germline, CDR1 MNHNS and CDR2 SASEGT.

This clone was seen at least ten times. This same CDR3 is encoded by further DNA sequences in the sample. The chain has TRBV18 and TRBJ1-2; D might be TRBD1 (5 bases). Germline V gene data show CDR1 as KGHSH and CDR2 as LQKENI. V was cut by 3 bases and J by 1 base, with 15 bases left in between. CDR3 size: 16 residues. The chain's CDR3 is CASSPRRDGRNYGYTF. CDR3 sequence (DNA): TGTGCCAGCTCACCTCGCCGGGACGGGCGTAACTATGGCTACACCTTC.

The chain couples TRBV6-5 to TRBJ1-1; maybe TRBD1 (5 bases). Germline assignment: CDR1 MNHEY and CDR2 SVGAGI. The length of the CDR3 is 14 residues. Trimming stripped 6 bases from V and 4 bases from J, with 15 bases between. The CDR3 DNA reads as TGTGCCAGCAGAACCCCTGGGGCCGGCACTGAAGCTTTCTTT. Protein sequence: CASRTPGAGTEAFF.

Note on this clone: A read error may explain this, as a much larger clone is one base away. The chain is built from TRBV5-6 and TRBJ2-3; 9 bases are shared with TRBD1. The V gene end was trimmed by 1 base and the J gene end by 1 base; junction bases not matched to a gene: 1. Germline V gene lookup returns CDR1 SGHDT and CDR2 YYEEEE. CDR3 length: 15 residues. This chain's CDR3 is CASSLRTGGTDTQYF. As DNA, the CDR3 is TGTGCCAGCAGCTTGAGGACAGGGGGCACAGATACGCAGTATTTT.

Comments on this clone: With a far larger clone one base away, a read error is the likely cause. The chain employs TRBV5-4 and TRBJ2-2, with 8 bases identical to TRBD1. Germline V gene data show CDR1 as SGHNT and CDR2 as YYREEE (reference sequence). CDR3 length: 15 amino acids. Trimming at V came to 3 bases and at J to 0 bases, leaving 1 base not matched to a gene. As DNA, the CDR3 is TGTGCCAGCAGCTCGACAGGGGCGAACACCGGGGAGCTGTTTTTT. It yields the protein CASSSTGANTGELFF.

V and J are TRBV5-1 and TRBJ2-2; D unclear. The V and J ends lost 1 base and 6 bases respectively, with 10 bases between them. Looked up from germline, CDR1 is SGHRS and CDR2 is YFSETQ. This CDR3 spans 14 amino acids. The CDR3, as DNA: TGCGCCAGCAGCTTGATTACAGCCCCCGGGGAGCTGTTTTTT. This sequence encodes CASSLITAPGELFF. Together with reference TRBV5-1 and TRBJ2-2, the CDR3 gives the full variable domain: KAGVTQTPRYLIKTRGQQVTLSCSPISGHRSVSWYQQTPGQGLQFLFEYFSETQRNKGNFPGRFSGRQFSNSRSEMNVSTLELGDSALYLCASSLITAPGELFFGEGSRLTVL.

The gene calls are TRBV19 and TRBJ1-2; TRBD1 aligns across 12 bases. The CDR3 has 15 amino acids. Trimming cost V 7 bases and J 4 bases; bases outside gene matches: 7. In germline, CDR1 is LNHDA, CDR2 SQIVND (reference sequence). The CDR3 DNA follows: TGTGCCAGTATCCGAGGGACAGGGGGCACCTATGGCTACACCTTC. Translated, it gives CASIRGTGGTYGYTF.

CDR3 in amino acids: CATKDGDWGNQPQHF. As DNA, the CDR3 is TGTGCCACCAAGGATGGGGATTGGGGCAATCAGCCCCAGCATTTT. The rearrangement uses TRBV19 and TRBJ1-5, with D hard to call. V lost 10 bases and J 2 bases, leaving 18 bases between the germline ends. The CDR3 runs to 15 residues. Germline V gene sequence: CDR1 LNHDA, CDR2 SQIVND (reference sequence). Supplemented by reference TRBV19 and TRBJ1-5, the full variable domain reads DGGITQSPKYLFRKEGQNVTLSCEQNLNHDAMYWYRQDPGQGLRLIYYSQIVNDFQKGDIAEGYSVSREKKESFPLTVTSAQKNPTAFYLCATKDGDWGNQPQHFGDGTRLSIL.

This chain links TRBV19 with TRBJ2-7; 12 bases agree with TRBD2. From germline, CDR1 is LNHDA and CDR2 SQIVND (reference sequence). CDR3 length equals 16 residues. V dropped 4 bases and J dropped 6; count of bases not matched to a gene: 10. The CDR3, as DNA: TGTGCCAGTAGTACCGGGACTAGCGGGTTAAGGGTCGAGCAGTACTTC. Protein product: CASSTGTSGLRVEQYF.

This clone was found a few times. The rearrangement joins TRBV6-1 to TRBJ1-4, with D possibly matching TRBD1 (5 bases). V lost 3 bases and J 8 bases, leaving 13 bases between the germline ends. CDR3 length equals 14 residues. Germline lookup yields CDR1 MNHNS and CDR2 SASEGT. The CDR3 DNA follows: TGTGCCAGCAGTGACGTCAGGGTGGGGGAAAAACTGTTTTTT. Its protein product is CASSDVRVGEKLFF.

The chain carries TRBV27 and TRBJ1-5; D may be TRBD1 (6 bases). The CDR3 runs 16 residues. Trimming took 0 bases from V and 4 from J, leaving 13 bases between them. Germline V gene data show CDR1 as MNHEY and CDR2 as SMNVEV (reference sequence). The CDR3 protein is CASSLSGRGGNQPQHF. DNA for the CDR3: TGTGCCAGCAGTTTATCGGGCAGGGGTGGGAATCAGCCCCAGCATTTT.

This chain connects TRBV28 to TRBJ1-2; TRBD1 aligns across 7 bases. The CDR3 spans 14 residues. Per germline, CDR1 MDHEN and CDR2 SYDVKM. Trimming took 5 bases from V and 4 from J; bases not matched to a gene: 7. CDR3 DNA sequence: TGTGCCAGCAGTACCCCCGGGACAGTCTATGGCTACACCTTC. This sequence encodes CASSTPGTVYGYTF.

The CDR3 reads CASSFGLVGSGANVLTF. In DNA, the CDR3 is TGCGCCAGCAGCTTCGGACTGGTAGGATCTGGGGCCAACGTCCTGACTTTC. The chain joins TRBV5-1 to TRBJ2-6; D possibly corresponds to TRBD2 (5 bases). Germline V CDR1 and CDR2: SGHRS, YFSETQ. V was pared by 2 bases and J by 1 base, with 13 bases between. The CDR3 contains 17 residues.

There are a few counts of this clone. V is TRBV7-9 and J is TRBJ1-1; tentative D call: TRBD1 (6 bases). This CDR3 comprises 14 residues. With 5 bases removed from V and 2 bases from J, the gap between germline ends came to 12 bases. CDR1 SEHNR and CDR2 FQNEAQ come from the germline V gene (reference sequence). As DNA, the CDR3 is TGTGCCAGCAGCATCAAGACAGGTAACACTGAAGCTTTCTTT. Translation gives CASSIKTGNTEAFF.

The V and J genes are TRBV30 and TRBJ1-4; D perhaps matches TRBD1 (6 bases). The CDR3 loop spans 14 amino acids. CDR1 is GTSNPN, CDR2 SVGIG, per germline (reference sequence). The ends were cut back, 0 bases at V and 8 bases at J, with 13 bases in the middle. CDR3 bases: TGTGCCTGGAGTGTATCGGGGGGCGGCGAAAAACTGTTTTTT. It codes for CAWSVSGGGEKLFF. Variable domain in full (rest from reference TRBV30 and TRBJ1-4): SQTIHQWPATLVQPVGSPLSLECTVEGTSNPNLYWYRQAAGRGLQLLFYSVGIGQISSEVPQNLSASRPQDRQFILSSKKLLLSDSGFYLCAWSVSGGGEKLFFGSGTQLSVL.